This T cell receptor beta chain was sequenced in a study of blood T cells in healthy people across ages. Study outcomes and limitations: Any changes in expanded clonotypes were possibly confounded, as donor CMV status remained unknown. TCR beta diversity was tightly associated with the proportion of naive T cells.

Individuals who donated were healthy Caucasians from Russia aged roughly 6 to 100. Sample-barcoded 5' priming and a J-beta primer mix drove a second PCR of roughly 6 to 12 cycles. TCRdb independently ran MiXCR on the 5' RACE reads; one entry per CDR3 protein. Here the sample spans 800,000 to 950,000 distinct CDR3 sequences, about 44% being singletons. V shed 8 bases and J shed 3 bases, with 8 bases lying between them. Germline CDR1 reads MNHEY; CDR2 reads SVGEGT. The CDR3 consists of 12 residues. This clonotype was picked up a small number of times. Its antigen is currently unknown. The sample taken for sequencing was blood. The sequence was collected from a man younger than 40 in good health. The gene calls are TRBV6-2 or TRBV6-3 and TRBJ2-1, with D maybe TRBD1 (7 bases). Written as DNA, the CDR3 is TGTGCCAGCCAGGGGGGCTACAATGAGCAGTTCTTC. Translated: CASQGGYNEQFF.